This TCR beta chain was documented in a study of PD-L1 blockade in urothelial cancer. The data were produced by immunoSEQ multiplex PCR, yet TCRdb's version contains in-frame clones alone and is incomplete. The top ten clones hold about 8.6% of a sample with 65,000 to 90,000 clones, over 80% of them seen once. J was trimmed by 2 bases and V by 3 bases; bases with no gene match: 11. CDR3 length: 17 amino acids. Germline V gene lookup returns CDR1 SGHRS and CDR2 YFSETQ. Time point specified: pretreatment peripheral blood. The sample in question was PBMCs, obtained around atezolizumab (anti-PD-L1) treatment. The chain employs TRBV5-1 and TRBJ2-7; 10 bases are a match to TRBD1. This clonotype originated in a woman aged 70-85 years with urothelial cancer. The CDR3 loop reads CASSSTHRDRGTYEQYF. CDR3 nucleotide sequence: TGCGCCAGCAGCTCCACCCACCGGGACAGGGGCACCTACGAGCAGTACTTC.